The T cell receptor (beta chain) under discussion was sequenced for a study of blood T cell repertoires in COVID-19. Cohort assignment relied on participant-reported clinical history. A COVID-19 case was met by exposed participants within 2 weeks before study entry. The germline CDR1 and CDR2 sequences are MNHEY and SVGAGI. Trimming pared 6 bases from V and 0 bases from J, leaving 12 bases between. CDR3 length: 15 residues. In the original workflow: Nucleated cell number was recorded as an estimate derived from reference gene primer amplification. Only in-frame clones appear in the TCRdb table, and some are missing; sequencing was by immunoSEQ multiplex PCR. That table is the source of V, J and clone size, and D and trimming were worked out from the DNA. The sample lists approximately 150,000 clones, roughly 84% occurring once.

The clonotype was recovered from a man aged 65 to 79 who had been exposed to COVID-19. The sequenced material came from PBMCs or T cells enriched from blood (not recorded which). The chain is built from TRBV6-5 and TRBJ1-3; weak D call: TRBD1 (5 bases). For the CDR3, the DNA is TGTGCCAGCAGACCAAGACAGCTCTCTGGAAACACCATATATTTT. It is translated as CASRPRQLSGNTIYF.